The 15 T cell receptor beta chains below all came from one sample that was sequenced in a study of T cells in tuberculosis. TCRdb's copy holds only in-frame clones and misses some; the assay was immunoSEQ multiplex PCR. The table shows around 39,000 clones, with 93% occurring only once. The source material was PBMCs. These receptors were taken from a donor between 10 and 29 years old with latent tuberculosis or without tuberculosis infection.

CDR3 DNA sequence: TGTGCCAGCAGCTTAGATCTGGGTCTTACGAGGGAGCAGTACTTC. It codes for CASSLDLGLTREQYF. This chain links TRBV11-2 with TRBJ2-7; D gene ambiguous. V was pared by 0 bases and J by 7 bases, with 16 bases between. The CDR3 covers 15 residues. In germline, CDR1 is SGHAT, CDR2 FQNNGV.

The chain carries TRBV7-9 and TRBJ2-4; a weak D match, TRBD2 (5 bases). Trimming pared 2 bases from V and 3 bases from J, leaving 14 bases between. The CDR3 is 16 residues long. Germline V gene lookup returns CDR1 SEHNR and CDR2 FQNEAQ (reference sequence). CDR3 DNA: TGTGCCAGCAGCTTACATTTGTTCCGGGGCAAAAACATTCAGTACTTC. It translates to CASSLHLFRGKNIQYF.

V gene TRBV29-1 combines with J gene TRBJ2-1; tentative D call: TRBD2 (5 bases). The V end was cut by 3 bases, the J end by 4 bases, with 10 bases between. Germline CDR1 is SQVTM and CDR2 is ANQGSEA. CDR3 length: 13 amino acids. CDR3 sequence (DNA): TGCAGCGTTGAGTTGAGAGGGTACAATGAGCAGTTCTTC. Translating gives CSVELRGYNEQFF.

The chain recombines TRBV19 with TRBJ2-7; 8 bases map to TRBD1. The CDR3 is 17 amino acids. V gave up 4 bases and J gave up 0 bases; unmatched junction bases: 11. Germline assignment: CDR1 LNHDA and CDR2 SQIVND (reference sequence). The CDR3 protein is CASSKQRQGPGSYEQYF. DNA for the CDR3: TGTGCCAGTAGTAAGCAACGACAGGGGCCTGGCTCCTACGAGCAGTACTTC.

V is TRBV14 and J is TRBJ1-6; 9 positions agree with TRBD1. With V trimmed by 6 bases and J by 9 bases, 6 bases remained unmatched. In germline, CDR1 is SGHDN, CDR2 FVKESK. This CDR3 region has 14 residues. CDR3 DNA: TGTGCCAGCAGTCGCCGGGACAGGGCTTCACCCCTCCACTTT. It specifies CASSRRDRASPLHF.

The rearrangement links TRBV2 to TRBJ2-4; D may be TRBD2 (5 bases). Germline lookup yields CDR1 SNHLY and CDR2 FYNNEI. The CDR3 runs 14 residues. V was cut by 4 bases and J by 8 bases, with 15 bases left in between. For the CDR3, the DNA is TGTGCCAGCAGTGTCAACCGCGGGCGGCACATTCAGTACTTC. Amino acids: CASSVNRGRHIQYF.

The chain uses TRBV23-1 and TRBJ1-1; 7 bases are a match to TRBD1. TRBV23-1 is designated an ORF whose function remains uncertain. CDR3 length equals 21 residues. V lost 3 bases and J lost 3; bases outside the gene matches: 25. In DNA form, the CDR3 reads TGCGCCAGCAGTCATAGCTGGGACCGGCCCAACAAGGGGGCGACGTACACTGAAGCTTTCTTT. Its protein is CASSHSWDRPNKGATYTEAFF.

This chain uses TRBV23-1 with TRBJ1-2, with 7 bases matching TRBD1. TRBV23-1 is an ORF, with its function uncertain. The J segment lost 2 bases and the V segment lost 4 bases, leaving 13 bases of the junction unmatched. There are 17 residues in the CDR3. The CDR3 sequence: CASSPPLTGSLNYGYTF. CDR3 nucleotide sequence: TGCGCCAGCAGTCCTCCATTGACAGGGAGTTTGAACTATGGCTACACCTTC.

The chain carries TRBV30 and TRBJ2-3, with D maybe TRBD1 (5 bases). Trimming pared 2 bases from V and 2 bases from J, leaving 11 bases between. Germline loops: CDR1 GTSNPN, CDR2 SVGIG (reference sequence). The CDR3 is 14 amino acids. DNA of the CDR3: TGTGCCTGGAGTCCGACAGTTAACACAGATACGCAGTATTTT. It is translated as CAWSPTVNTDTQYF.

The CDR3 bases are TGTGCCAGCAGTGAAGACCCTATCTATGGCTACACCTTC. Protein: CASSEDPIYGYTF. The chain uses TRBV2 and TRBJ1-2; D unclear. The CDR3 is made up of 13 amino acids. Germline V lookup: CDR1 SNHLY, CDR2 FYNNEI. Trimming stripped 1 base from V and 4 bases from J, with 7 bases between.

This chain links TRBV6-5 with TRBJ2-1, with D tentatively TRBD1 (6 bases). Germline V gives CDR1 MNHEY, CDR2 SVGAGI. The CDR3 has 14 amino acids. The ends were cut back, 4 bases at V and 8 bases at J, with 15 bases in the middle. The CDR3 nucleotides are TGTGCCAGCAGTTTAACACAGGGTGAGGATGAGCAGTTCTTC. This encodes CASSLTQGEDEQFF.

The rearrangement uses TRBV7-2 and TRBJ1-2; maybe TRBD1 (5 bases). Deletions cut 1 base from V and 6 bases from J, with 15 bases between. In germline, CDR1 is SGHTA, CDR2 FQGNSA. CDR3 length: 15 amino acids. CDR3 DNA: TGTGCCAGCAGCTTAGTAGTCAGGGAGGTTCATGGCTACACCTTC. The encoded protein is CASSLVVREVHGYTF.

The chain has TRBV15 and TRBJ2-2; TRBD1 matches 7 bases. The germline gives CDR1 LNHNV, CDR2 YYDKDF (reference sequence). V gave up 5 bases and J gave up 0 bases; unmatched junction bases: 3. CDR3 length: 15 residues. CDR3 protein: CATSPTGANTGELFF. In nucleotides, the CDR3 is TGTGCCACCAGCCCAACAGGGGCGAACACCGGGGAGCTGTTTTTT.

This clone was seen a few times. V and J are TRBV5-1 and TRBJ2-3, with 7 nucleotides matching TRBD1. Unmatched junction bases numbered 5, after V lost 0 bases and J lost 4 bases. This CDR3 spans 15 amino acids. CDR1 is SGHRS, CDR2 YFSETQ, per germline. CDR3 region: CASSLDRGVPDTQYF. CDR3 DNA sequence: TGCGCCAGCAGCTTGGACAGGGGAGTACCAGATACGCAGTATTTT.

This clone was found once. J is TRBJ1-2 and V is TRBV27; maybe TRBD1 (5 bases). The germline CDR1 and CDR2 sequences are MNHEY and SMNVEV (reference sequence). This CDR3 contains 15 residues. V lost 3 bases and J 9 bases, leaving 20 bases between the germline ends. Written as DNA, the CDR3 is TGTGCCAGCAGTTTTACAGGCGTACCCCCTATAAGCTACACCTTC. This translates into CASSFTGVPPISYTF.